This T cell receptor beta chain was found in a study of cytomegalovirus exposure and HLA in healthy donors. The CDR3 runs 12 residues. V shed 4 bases and J shed 3 bases, with 4 bases lying between them. The germline gives CDR1 SEHNR, CDR2 FQNEAQ (reference sequence). Data came from immunoSEQ multiplex PCR; TCRdb stores just in-frame clones and leaves some out. The data show around 190,000 clones, around 80% seen once. Sequences were obtained from PBMCs. The TCR was taken from a woman in her 30s in good health and CMV-seronegative. The chain links TRBV7-9 to TRBJ1-5; no definite D call. CDR3 coding DNA: TGTGCCAGCAGCTCAAACAATCAGCCCCAGCATTTT. Translation gives CASSSNNQPQHF.